Here is one T cell receptor beta chain with its context. Its antigen is not known. iRepertoire HTBI primers and Arm-PCR of CDR3 regions built TCR beta libraries. Each CDR3 protein gets one entry after TCRdb re-called the multiplex PCR reads with MiXCR. This sample yields 300,000 to 400,000 distinct CDR3 sequences, of which around a fifth are seen a single time; 25% to 30% belongs to the top ten. Time point reported: persistent/refractory GD, antithyroid drugs over 5 years with positive TRAb. From PBMCs, RNA was extracted and then used to make the TCR library. The CDR3 spans 16 residues. Germline CDR1 is KGHSH and CDR2 is LQKENI. Trimming pared 2 bases from V and 0 bases from J, leaving 13 bases between. This entry belongs to a study of regulatory T cells in long-lasting Graves disease. Findings and limits, study-wide: Persistent cases favored TRBV28, TRBJ1-2 and TRBJ2-5. Lower TCR diversity was seen in persistent Graves' patients than in newly diagnosed ones. Blood alone, not thyroid tissue, was studied. Whereas new patients shared 900 to 1,000 public clonotypes, persistent patients shared more, at a few thousand.

The material was peripheral blood mononuclear cells (PBMCs), obtained when the disease was refractory, from a patient treated with antithyroid drugs. The TCR comes from a female donor with Graves disease. The chain carries TRBV18 and TRBJ1-2; the D gene is possibly TRBD1 (5 bases). CDR3 DNA sequence: TGTGCCAGCTCACCAATCGGGGGACTCTCTAACTATGGCTACACCTTC. This translates into CASSPIGGLSNYGYTF. The variable domain in full, with the rest retrieved from reference TRBV18 and TRBJ1-2, is NAGVMQNPRHLVRRRGQEARLRCSPMKGHSHVYWYRQLPEEGLKFMVYLQKENIIDESGMPKERFSAEFPKEGPSILRIQQVVRGDSAAYFCASSPIGGLSNYGYTFGSGTRLTVV.